The rows below give T cell receptor beta chains drawn from one sample of a study of cytomegalovirus exposure and HLA in healthy donors. The repertoire was sequenced with immunoSEQ multiplex PCR; TCRdb's copy has only in-frame clones and lacks some. The data show about 200,000 clones, with more than 75% seen just once and 2% held by the top ten. The sample comprised PBMCs. The receptors come from a woman between 18 and 29 years old in good health and CMV-seropositive. CDR3s include the opening cysteine and the closing phenylalanine or tryptophan. The D gene is left open where the match is weak. Some rows mark clone size as missing; the rest say once, few, many or name a class of expanded clone.

clone_size j_call v_call d_call cdr3_aa cdr3_nt
- TRBJ1-2 TRBV15 TRBD1 CATSRWTGGPYGYTF TGTGCCACCAGTCGTTGGACAGGGGGCCCCTATGGCTACACCTTC
- TRBJ1-1 TRBV6-5 - CASSLGAITEAFF TGTGCCAGCAGTCTGGGGGCTATCACTGAAGCTTTCTTT
- TRBJ2-1 TRBV28 TRBD1 CASTTGGAYNEQFF TGTGCCAGCACGACAGGGGGAGCCTACAATGAGCAGTTCTTC
- TRBJ2-3 TRBV5-1 TRBD2 CASSLTTSGGTDTQYF TGCGCCAGCAGCCTTACGACTAGCGGGGGCACAGATACGCAGTATTTT
- TRBJ2-7 TRBV11-2 - CASSRAGQSEQYF TGTGCCAGCAGCCGCGCGGGCCAGAGCGAGCAGTACTTC
- TRBJ1-1 TRBV28 - CASAGGLGFGTEAFF TGTGCCAGTGCCGGAGGCCTCGGGTTCGGCACTGAAGCTTTCTTT
- TRBJ1-5 TRBV5-6 - CASSRGGWGHQPQHF TGTGCCAGCAGCCGAGGTGGATGGGGGCATCAGCCCCAGCATTTT
- TRBJ2-7 TRBV4-1 - CASSQDRTGRFMYEQYF TGCGCCAGCAGCCAAGATAGAACCGGGAGATTTATGTACGAGCAGTACTTC
many TRBJ2-1 TRBV4-2 TRBD2 CASSQGLAGEGNEQFF TGTGCCAGCAGCCAGGGACTAGCGGGAGAGGGTAATGAGCAGTTCTTC
- TRBJ2-5 TRBV30 - CAWSDNYYQETQYF TGTGCCTGGAGTGATAACTATTACCAAGAGACCCAGTACTTC
- TRBJ2-3 TRBV7-9 - CASSFLSPSTDTQYF TGTGCCAGCAGCTTCCTCTCTCCTAGCACAGATACGCAGTATTTT
- TRBJ1-5 TRBV19 - CASSISSNQPQHF TGTGCCAGTAGTATCTCTAGCAATCAGCCCCAGCATTTT
- TRBJ1-2 TRBV19 TRBD1 CASSIEDRVGYGYTF TGTGCCAGTAGTATAGAGGACAGGGTCGGCTATGGCTACACCTTC
- TRBJ1-2 TRBV7-9 TRBD1 CASSHRRDRELGYTF TGTGCCAGCAGCCACCGCCGGGACAGGGAGCTTGGCTACACCTTC
- TRBJ2-7 TRBV5-1 - CASSIQDLRDYEQYF TGCGCCAGCAGCATACAGGACCTAAGGGACTACGAGCAGTACTTC
- TRBJ1-5 TRBV7-3 - CASALSHGRNQPQHF TGTGCCAGCGCGCTCTCCCACGGTCGCAATCAGCCCCAGCATTTT
- TRBJ1-5 TRBV2 - CASSESGKVPQHF TGTGCCAGCAGTGAATCAGGGAAGGTCCCCCAGCATTTT
- TRBJ2-5 TRBV10-1 TRBD1 CASSEGQGGTQETQYF TGCGCCAGCAGTGAAGGACAGGGGGGCACCCAAGAGACCCAGTACTTC
- TRBJ2-7 TRBV7-9 - CASRDGGPPYEQYF TGTGCCAGCAGGGACGGAGGGCCCCCCTACGAGCAGTACTTC
- TRBJ1-3 TRBV5-1 TRBD1 CASSHRGSSGNTIYF TGCGCCAGCAGCCACAGGGGATCCTCTGGAAACACCATATATTTT
once TRBJ1-1 TRBV5-1 - CASSLGFGEGAEGTEAFF TGCGCCAGCAGCTTGGGATTTGGGGAGGGAGCTGAGGGGACTGAAGCTTTCTTT
- TRBJ2-1 TRBV6-5 - CASSPSSGGPNEQFF TGTGCCAGCAGCCCTAGCTCGGGCGGTCCAAATGAGCAGTTCTTC
- TRBJ1-1 TRBV4-1 TRBD1 CASSQDMAGGTVTEAFF TGCGCCAGCAGCCAAGATATGGCAGGGGGCACGGTAACTGAAGCTTTCTTT
- TRBJ2-3 TRBV25-1 TRBD2 CASSFPSGRTSTDTQYF TGTGCCAGCAGTTTCCCTAGCGGGAGAACTAGCACAGATACGCAGTATTTT
- TRBJ2-5 TRBV7-9 TRBD1 CASSPGQGERQETQYF TGTGCCAGCAGCCCGGGACAGGGGGAAAGACAAGAGACCCAGTACTTC
- TRBJ2-1 TRBV9 - CASSVTEGAYNEQFF TGTGCCAGCAGCGTAACGGAGGGCGCCTACAATGAGCAGTTCTTC
- TRBJ2-2 TRBV7-6 - CASSFGQGRPNTGELFF TGTGCCAGCAGTTTTGGCCAGGGTAGACCGAACACCGGGGAGCTGTTTTTT
- TRBJ1-2 TRBV7-9 - CASSPSLMGGNYGYTF TGTGCCAGCAGCCCATCGTTAATGGGGGGGAACTATGGCTACACCTTC
once TRBJ2-7 TRBV6-1 - CASMEVDRRYEQYF TGTGCCAGCATGGAAGTCGACAGGAGATACGAGCAGTACTTC
once TRBJ2-6 TRBV19 - CASSIAGANVLTF TGTGCCAGTAGTATCGCTGGGGCCAACGTCCTGACTTTC
- TRBJ2-7 TRBV11-3 TRBD1 CASSLGTGLAEQYF TGTGCCAGCAGCTTGGGGACAGGGTTGGCCGAGCAGTACTTC
few TRBJ1-2 TRBV5-4 TRBD1 CASSRDRAGFYTF TGTGCCAGCAGTCGGGACAGGGCGGGATTTTACACCTTC
few TRBJ2-7 TRBV6-5 - CASSPEGWSDEQYF TGTGCCAGCAGTCCCGAGGGCTGGTCCGACGAGCAGTACTTC
- TRBJ2-1 TRBV4-1 TRBD2 CASTPGPSGDNEQFF TGCGCCAGCACCCCAGGCCCTAGCGGAGACAATGAGCAGTTCTTC
- TRBJ2-2 TRBV27 - CASSLLPLGGTANTGELFF TGTGCCAGCAGTCTACTCCCTCTTGGCGGGACGGCGAACACCGGGGAGCTGTTTTTT
- TRBJ1-1 TRBV9 - CASSVEPGNTEAFF TGTGCCAGCAGCGTAGAACCGGGGAACACTGAAGCTTTCTTT
few TRBJ2-6 TRBV28 - CASSLRRYRFSGANVLTF TGTGCCAGCAGTTTACGAAGGTACAGGTTCTCTGGGGCCAACGTCCTGACTTTC